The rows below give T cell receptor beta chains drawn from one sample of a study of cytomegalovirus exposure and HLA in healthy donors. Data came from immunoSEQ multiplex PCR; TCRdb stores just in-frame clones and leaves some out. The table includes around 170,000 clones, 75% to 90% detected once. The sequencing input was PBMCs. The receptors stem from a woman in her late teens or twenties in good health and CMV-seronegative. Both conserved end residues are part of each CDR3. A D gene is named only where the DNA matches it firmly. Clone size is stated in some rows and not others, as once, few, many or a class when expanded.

DNA: TGTGCCAGCAGTCTAGACAGGGACGGAAAGTATGGCTACACCTTC
CDR3: CASSLDRDGKYGYTF
V: TRBV27
D: TRBD1
length: 15
J: TRBJ1-2
size: -

DNA: TGTGCCACCAGCAGAACAGGGGGCCATGAGCAGTTCTTC
CDR3: CATSRTGGHEQFF
V: TRBV15
D: TRBD1
length: 13
J: TRBJ2-1
size: -

DNA: TGCGCCAGCAGCCGGCTAGCGGAAGAGACCCAGTACTTC
CDR3: CASSRLAEETQYF
V: TRBV4-3
D: TRBD2
length: 13
J: TRBJ2-5
size: -

DNA: TGTGCCAGTAGTATTACAGGGCCTAGCACAGATACGCAGTATTTT
CDR3: CASSITGPSTDTQYF
V: TRBV19
D: -
length: 15
J: TRBJ2-3
size: -

DNA: TGTGCCAGCAGTTGGGTTTCCTTTCCTCAACCAGGACAGGGAAGCTCCTACGAGCAGTACTTC
CDR3: CASSWVSFPQPGQGSSYEQYF
V: TRBV2
D: TRBD1
length: 21
J: TRBJ2-7
size: -

DNA: TGTGCCAGCAGCTTTTTGTCAGGGGTAGGCTATGGCTACACCTTC
CDR3: CASSFLSGVGYGYTF
V: TRBV7-9
D: -
length: 15
J: TRBJ1-2
size: -

DNA: TGTGCCAGCAGCCACGACAGGGGAAAGACCTACGAGCAGTACTTC
CDR3: CASSHDRGKTYEQYF
V: TRBV11-3
D: TRBD1
length: 15
J: TRBJ2-7
size: -

DNA: TGTGCCAGCAGCTTAGTAGGGGGCGGCTATGGCTACACCTTC
CDR3: CASSLVGGGYGYTF
V: TRBV7-9
D: TRBD1
length: 14
J: TRBJ1-2
size: -

DNA: TGCGCCAGCAATGAAATACAGGGAGTCACTGAAGCTTTCTTT
CDR3: CASNEIQGVTEAFF
V: TRBV10-1
D: -
length: 14
J: TRBJ1-1
size: -

DNA: TGTGCCACCAGCAGAGATCGGGGGAGTCCTTCCACAGATACGCAGTATTTT
CDR3: CATSRDRGSPSTDTQYF
V: TRBV15
D: -
length: 17
J: TRBJ2-3
size: -

DNA: TGTGCCAGTAGTCCTGGACTAGCGGGGTGGGGGGAGACCCAGTACTTC
CDR3: CASSPGLAGWGETQYF
V: TRBV19
D: TRBD2
length: 16
J: TRBJ2-5
size: -

DNA: TGTGCCAGCAGCCAAGAAGCGGGAACAAGTCCACAAGGGACTGAAGCTTTCTTT
CDR3: CASSQEAGTSPQGTEAFF
V: TRBV14
D: -
length: 18
J: TRBJ1-1
size: -

DNA: TGTGCCAGCAGTTTATTATGGGACAGCTTCTATGGCTACACCTTC
CDR3: CASSLLWDSFYGYTF
V: TRBV28
D: TRBD1
length: 15
J: TRBJ1-2
size: -

DNA: TGTGCCAGCAGCCCGCGACTCTCATCTGGAAACACCATATATTTT
CDR3: CASSPRLSSGNTIYF
V: TRBV9
D: -
length: 15
J: TRBJ1-3
size: few

DNA: TGCAGCGTTGTCGGAGGGAACACTGAAGCTTTCTTT
CDR3: CSVVGGNTEAFF
V: TRBV29-1
D: -
length: 12
J: TRBJ1-1
size: -

DNA: TGTGCCAGCGGACGTTGGGGGGGGAATGAGGGCTACACCTTC
CDR3: CASGRWGGNEGYTF
V: TRBV5-6
D: -
length: 14
J: TRBJ1-2
size: -

DNA: TGTTCCAGCAGCACACGGACTAGCGGAGAGACCCAGTACTTC
CDR3: CSSSTRTSGETQYF
V: TRBV7-9
D: TRBD2
length: 14
J: TRBJ2-5
size: -

DNA: TGTGCCAGTAGTCGTCAGACAGGGGTCCAAGAGACCCAGTACTTC
CDR3: CASSRQTGVQETQYF
V: TRBV19
D: TRBD1
length: 15
J: TRBJ2-5
size: -

DNA: TGTGCCAGCAGCGACAGGGAAGAGACCCAGTACTTC
CDR3: CASSDREETQYF
V: TRBV7-9
D: TRBD1
length: 12
J: TRBJ2-5
size: -

DNA: TGTGCCAGCAGCGGTCAGGGATGGCGAAATTCACCCCTCCACTTT
CDR3: CASSGQGWRNSPLHF
V: TRBV5-6
D: -
length: 15
J: TRBJ1-6
size: -

DNA: TGTGCCAGCAGCCAAACAGGAGCTTATAGCAATCAGCCCCAGCATTTT
CDR3: CASSQTGAYSNQPQHF
V: TRBV4-2
D: -
length: 16
J: TRBJ1-5
size: -

DNA: TGCGCCAGCAGCGCCGCGGGGGCCTACGAGCAGTACTTC
CDR3: CASSAAGAYEQYF
V: TRBV4-1
D: TRBD2
length: 13
J: TRBJ2-7
size: -

DNA: TGTGCCAGCAGGCTACAGGTTAACTGTGGCTACACCTTC
CDR3: CASRLQVNCGYTF
V: TRBV28
D: -
length: 13
J: TRBJ1-2
size: -

DNA: TGTGCCAGCTCACCAGGGCGTGGAAGCAATCAGCCCCAGCATTTT
CDR3: CASSPGRGSNQPQHF
V: TRBV18
D: -
length: 15
J: TRBJ1-5
size: -

DNA: TGTGCCAGCAGTTTACCCCCCGGGACAGGGGCTGGAGCTTTCTTT
CDR3: CASSLPPGTGAGAFF
V: TRBV28
D: TRBD1
length: 15
J: TRBJ1-1
size: -

DNA: TGTGCCAGCTCGAGACAGGGCAAAAACATTCAGTACTTC
CDR3: CASSRQGKNIQYF
V: TRBV5-6
D: TRBD1
length: 13
J: TRBJ2-4
size: once

DNA: TGTGCCAGCACGGGACAGTTCTATGGCTACACCTTC
CDR3: CASTGQFYGYTF
V: TRBV2
D: TRBD1
length: 12
J: TRBJ1-2
size: -

DNA: TGTGCCAGCAGCGTAGGCCCGGGACAGGGGACTGAAGCTTTCTTT
CDR3: CASSVGPGQGTEAFF
V: TRBV9
D: TRBD1
length: 15
J: TRBJ1-1
size: -

DNA: TGTGCCAGCTCGGACCTCGGGAGTTTTGAAGCTTTCTTT
CDR3: CASSDLGSFEAFF
V: TRBV25-1
D: -
length: 13
J: TRBJ1-1
size: few

DNA: TGCAGCGGAAGGGAGGTACGTGAGCAGTTCTTC
CDR3: CSGREVREQFF
V: TRBV29-1
D: -
length: 11
J: TRBJ2-1
size: -

DNA: TGTGCCAGCAGTTTATCAGGGGCCCTTGGAAACACCATATATTTT
CDR3: CASSLSGALGNTIYF
V: TRBV27
D: -
length: 15
J: TRBJ1-3
size: -

DNA: TGTGCCAGCAGCCCCCCGGGACAGGCTAATGAAAAACTGTTTTTT
CDR3: CASSPPGQANEKLFF
V: TRBV7-9
D: TRBD1
length: 15
J: TRBJ1-4
size: -

DNA: TGTGCCAGCAGTGATAACCAGATACAAGAGACCCAGTACTTC
CDR3: CASSDNQIQETQYF
V: TRBV6-1
D: -
length: 14
J: TRBJ2-5
size: -

DNA: TGTGCCAGCAGCCCAGCGGGGGGCTACAATGAGCAGTTCTTC
CDR3: CASSPAGGYNEQFF
V: TRBV9
D: TRBD2
length: 14
J: TRBJ2-1
size: -

DNA: TGTGCCAGCAGCGTAGAACTCTCTGGAAACACCATATATTTT
CDR3: CASSVELSGNTIYF
V: TRBV9
D: -
length: 14
J: TRBJ1-3
size: -

DNA: TGTGCCAGCAGCTTAACGAGCATCGAGACCCAGTACTTC
CDR3: CASSLTSIETQYF
V: TRBV7-2
D: -
length: 13
J: TRBJ2-5
size: -

DNA: TGCGCCAGCAGCTTAGTACTAGCGGGGGGTCCCTACGAGCAGTACTTC
CDR3: CASSLVLAGGPYEQYF
V: TRBV5-1
D: TRBD2
length: 16
J: TRBJ2-7
size: -

DNA: TGTGCCAGCAGTGTTGAACAGGGGAGAAACGAGCAGTACTTC
CDR3: CASSVEQGRNEQYF
V: TRBV2
D: TRBD1
length: 14
J: TRBJ2-7
size: few

DNA: TGTGCCAGCGGAACAGGGTATGAAGCTTTCTTT
CDR3: CASGTGYEAFF
V: TRBV28
D: -
length: 11
J: TRBJ1-1
size: -

DNA: TGTGCCAGCAGTTTAATGGAGTACGGGAGTACTAATGAAAAACTGTTTTTT
CDR3: CASSLMEYGSTNEKLFF
V: TRBV28
D: -
length: 17
J: TRBJ1-4
size: few

DNA: TGTGCCAGCAAGGGGGGGCAGGGTTATGGAAACACCATATATTTT
CDR3: CASKGGQGYGNTIYF
V: TRBV27
D: -
length: 15
J: TRBJ1-3
size: -

DNA: TGTGCCAGCTCACCACCGGGACAGATGAACACTGAAGCTTTCTTT
CDR3: CASSPPGQMNTEAFF
V: TRBV18
D: TRBD1
length: 15
J: TRBJ1-1
size: -

DNA: TGTGCCAGCAGTTCCCAAACTAGCGGGGGACTCTACGAGCAGTACTTC
CDR3: CASSSQTSGGLYEQYF
V: TRBV6-5
D: TRBD2
length: 16
J: TRBJ2-7
size: -

DNA: TGTGCCAGCATCGGGGTTGTTTACTATAATTCACCCCTCCACTTT
CDR3: CASIGVVYYNSPLHF
V: TRBV2
D: -
length: 15
J: TRBJ1-6
size: -

DNA: TGTGCCAGCAGTTTGGGTAACCGGGACACCGGGGAGCTGTTTTTT
CDR3: CASSLGNRDTGELFF
V: TRBV6-1
D: -
length: 15
J: TRBJ2-2
size: -

DNA: TGCGCCAGCAGCTTGTTCGCAGGTCTCGGAAACACCATATATTTT
CDR3: CASSLFAGLGNTIYF
V: TRBV5-1
D: -
length: 15
J: TRBJ1-3
size: few

DNA: TGTGCCTGGAGTGTGGGGGGTAATGGCTACACCTTC
CDR3: CAWSVGGNGYTF
V: TRBV30
D: -
length: 12
J: TRBJ1-2
size: once

DNA: TGTGCCAGCAGCCGAGGACAGGGGATCACTGAAGCTTTCTTT
CDR3: CASSRGQGITEAFF
V: TRBV11-1
D: TRBD1
length: 14
J: TRBJ1-1
size: -

DNA: TGTGCCAGCAGCCAAGTTCCCTGGAGGGGCCAATCGAACTACGAGCAGTACTTC
CDR3: CASSQVPWRGQSNYEQYF
V: TRBV14
D: -
length: 18
J: TRBJ2-7
size: few

DNA: TGTGCCAGCAGCACGGGGTTCCAGATCGCCTTAGATACGCAGTATTTT
CDR3: CASSTGFQIALDTQYF
V: TRBV7-9
D: -
length: 16
J: TRBJ2-3
size: -

DNA: TGTGCCAGCAGTTACTCTGCCGGCGGGGAGCTGTTTTTT
CDR3: CASSYSAGGELFF
V: TRBV6-5
D: -
length: 13
J: TRBJ2-2
size: -

DNA: TGTGCCAGTATTTCAGGGCAGCTGAACACTGAAGCTTTCTTT
CDR3: CASISGQLNTEAFF
V: TRBV28
D: -
length: 14
J: TRBJ1-1
size: few

DNA: TGTGCCAGCAGCCCCGGGACAGGAGAAATCAAGCCCCAGCATTTT
CDR3: CASSPGTGEIKPQHF
V: TRBV28
D: TRBD1
length: 15
J: TRBJ1-5
size: once

DNA: TGTGCCAGCAGCCCGACAGGGATCAATGAGCAGTTCTTC
CDR3: CASSPTGINEQFF
V: TRBV28
D: TRBD1
length: 13
J: TRBJ2-1
size: -